This TCR beta chain was sequenced in a study of OX40 agonist ivuxolimab in advanced cancers. The wider study: Prior anti-PD-1, anti-PD-L1 or anti-CTLA-4 therapy was allowed; over 30% had some.

Study findings and constraints: Antigens targeted by the expanded peripheral T cells were not determined.

Notes on this clone: What it binds is unknown.

The table came from immunoSEQ multiplex PCR; TCRdb's copy has only in-frame clones and leaves some out. The table shows 35,000 to 40,000 clones, with about 80% occurring only once. The specimen comprised CD4+ or CD8+ T cells sorted from blood, sampled in a trial of the OX40 agonist ivuxolimab. The sequence was obtained from an adult with an advanced solid tumor such as melanoma, head and neck, liver or kidney cancer.

CDR3 amino acids: CASRTSGSSYEQYF. In DNA form, the CDR3 reads TGTGCCAGTCGGACTAGCGGCAGCTCCTACGAGCAGTACTTC. V gene TRBV2 combines with J gene TRBJ2-7, with TRBD2 identical over 10 bases. The J segment lost 0 bases and the V segment lost 9 bases, leaving 5 bases of the junction unmatched. Germline loops: CDR1 SNHLY, CDR2 FYNNEI. This CDR3 contains 14 residues.